By its share, the clone carrying this T cell receptor (beta chain) is medium-sized. Unsorted libraries came from 2 million PBMCs stored at -80 °C. These data are taken from a study of neurological immune-mediated disorders. TCRdb analysed the 5' RACE reads with MiXCR anew, one entry per CDR3 protein. In the table there are fewer than 20,000 distinct CDR3 sequences, roughly 14% of which are singletons. V was clipped by 0 bases and J by 4 bases, with 10 bases between them. Germline CDR1 and CDR2: SGDLS and YYNGEE. The CDR3 has 15 residues. The sequenced sample consisted of PBMCs. The origin of this receptor is a man aged 60 to 75 with HTLV-1-associated myelopathy (HAM/TSP). This chain joins TRBV9 and TRBJ2-2, with a weak D call TRBD1 (5 bases). For the CDR3, the DNA is TGTGCCAGCAGCGTAGTTCAGGGTACCACCGGGGAGCTGTTTTTT. Translated: CASSVVQGTTGELFF. The full variable domain, in which reference TRBV9 and TRBJ2-2 provide the parts outside the CDR3, is DSGVTQTPKHLITATGQRVTLRCSPRSGDLSVYWYQQSLDQGLQFLIQYYNGEERAKGNILERFSAQQFPDLHSELNLSSLELGDSALYFCASSVVQGTTGELFFGEGSRLTVL.